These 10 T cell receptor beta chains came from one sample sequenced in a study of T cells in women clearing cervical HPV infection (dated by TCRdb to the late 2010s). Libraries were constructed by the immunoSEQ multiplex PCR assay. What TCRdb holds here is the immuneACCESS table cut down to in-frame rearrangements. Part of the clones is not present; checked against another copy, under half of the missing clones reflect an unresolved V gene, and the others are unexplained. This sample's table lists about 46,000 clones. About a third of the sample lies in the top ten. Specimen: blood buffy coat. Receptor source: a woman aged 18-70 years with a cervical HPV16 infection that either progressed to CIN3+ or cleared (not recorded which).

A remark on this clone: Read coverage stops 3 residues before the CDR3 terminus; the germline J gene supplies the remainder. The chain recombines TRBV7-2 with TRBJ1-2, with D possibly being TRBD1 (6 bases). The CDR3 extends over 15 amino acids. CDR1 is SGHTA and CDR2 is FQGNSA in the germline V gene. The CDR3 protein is CASSFDGGPLETYTF. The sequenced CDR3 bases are TGTGCCAGCAGCTTTGACGGGGGGCCCTTGGAGACC.

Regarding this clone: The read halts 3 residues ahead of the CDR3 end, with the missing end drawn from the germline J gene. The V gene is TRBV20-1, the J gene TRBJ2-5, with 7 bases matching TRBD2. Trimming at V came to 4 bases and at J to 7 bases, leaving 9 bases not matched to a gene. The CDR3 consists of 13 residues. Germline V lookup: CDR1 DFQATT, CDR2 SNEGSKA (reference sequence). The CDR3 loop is CSAITLGGGTQYF. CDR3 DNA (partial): TGCAGTGCTATCACCTTGGGCGGGGGGACC.

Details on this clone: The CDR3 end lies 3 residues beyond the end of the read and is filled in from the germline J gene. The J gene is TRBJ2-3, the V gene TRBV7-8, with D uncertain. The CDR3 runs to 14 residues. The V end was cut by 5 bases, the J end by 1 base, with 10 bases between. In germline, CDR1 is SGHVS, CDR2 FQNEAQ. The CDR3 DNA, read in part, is TGTGCCAGCAGCCCAGGCTCCGGCACAGATACG. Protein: CASSPGSGTDT. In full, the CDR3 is CASSPGSGTDTQYF.

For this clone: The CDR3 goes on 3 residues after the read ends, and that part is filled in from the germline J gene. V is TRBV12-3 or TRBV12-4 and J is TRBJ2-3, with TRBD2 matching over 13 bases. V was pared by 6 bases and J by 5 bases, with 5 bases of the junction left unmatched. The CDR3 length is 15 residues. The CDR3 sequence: CASSLTSGGEDTQYF. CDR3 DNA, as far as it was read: TGTGCCAGCAGCCTCACTAGCGGGGGGGAAGATACG.

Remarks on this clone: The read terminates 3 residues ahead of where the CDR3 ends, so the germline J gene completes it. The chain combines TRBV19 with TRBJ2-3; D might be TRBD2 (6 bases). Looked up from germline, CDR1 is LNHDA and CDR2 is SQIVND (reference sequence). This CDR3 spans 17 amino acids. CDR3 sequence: CASSPALASVGRETQYF. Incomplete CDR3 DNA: TGTGCCAGTAGTCCAGCACTAGCATCAGTGGGGAGAGAGACG.

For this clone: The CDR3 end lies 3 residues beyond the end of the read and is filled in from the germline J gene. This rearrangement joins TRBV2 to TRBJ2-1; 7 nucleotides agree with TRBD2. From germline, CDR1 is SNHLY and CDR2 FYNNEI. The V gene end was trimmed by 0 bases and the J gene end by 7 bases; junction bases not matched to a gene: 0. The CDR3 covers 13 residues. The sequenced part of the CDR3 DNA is TGTGCCAGCAGTGAAGCGCGGGAGAATGAG. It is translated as CASSEARENE. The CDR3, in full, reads CASSEARENEQFF.

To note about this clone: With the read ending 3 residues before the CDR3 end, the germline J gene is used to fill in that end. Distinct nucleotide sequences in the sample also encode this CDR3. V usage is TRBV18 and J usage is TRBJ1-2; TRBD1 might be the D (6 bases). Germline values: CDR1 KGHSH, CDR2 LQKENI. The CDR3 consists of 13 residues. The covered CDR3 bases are TGTGCCAGCTCACCCCGACAGGACGGTGGA. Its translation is CASSPRQDGG. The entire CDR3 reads CASSPRQDGGYTF.

The sequenced part of the CDR3 DNA is TGTGCCAGCAGCTTAGGGACTAGTAGAACG. Amino acids: CASSLGTSRT. The full-length CDR3 reads as CASSLGTSRTQYF. V gene TRBV11-3 combines with J gene TRBJ2-3; 7 nucleotides align to TRBD2. The DNA ends 3 residues before the CDR3 does, and the rest of the CDR3 is filled in from the germline J gene. Germline values: CDR1 SGHNT, CDR2 YENEEA. The length of the CDR3 is 13 residues.

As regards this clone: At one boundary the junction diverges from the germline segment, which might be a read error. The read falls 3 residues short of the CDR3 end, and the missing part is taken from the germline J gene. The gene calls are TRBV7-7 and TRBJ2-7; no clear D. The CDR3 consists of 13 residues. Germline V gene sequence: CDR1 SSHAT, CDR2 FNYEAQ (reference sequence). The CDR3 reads CASSAGVQNEQYF. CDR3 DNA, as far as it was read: TGTGCTAGCAGCGCAGGTGTTCAGAACGAG.

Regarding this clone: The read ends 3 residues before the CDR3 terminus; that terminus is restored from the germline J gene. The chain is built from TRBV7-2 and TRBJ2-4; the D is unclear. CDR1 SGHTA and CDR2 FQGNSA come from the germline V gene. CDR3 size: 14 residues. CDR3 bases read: TGTGCCAGCAGCACGACACGTGCGAAAGAGACT. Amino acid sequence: CASSTTRAKET. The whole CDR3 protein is CASSTTRAKETQYF.